The 24 T cell receptor beta chains listed next were all sequenced from one sample in a study of control samples from healthy donors and cancer patients. Here immunoSEQ multiplex PCR was the method, and the copy in TCRdb shows in-frame clones only, minus some. The profile covers around 31,000 clones, with around 94% appearing a single time and less than 8.5% taken by the ten largest. Sequencing was performed on blood. Source of these receptors: a man aged 55-75 years in good health.

The chain has TRBV7-8 and TRBJ1-3; 9 bases agree with TRBD1. V was clipped by 6 bases and J by 3 bases; unmatched bases: 12. This CDR3 region has 17 residues. Germline CDR1 reads SGHVS; CDR2 reads FQNEAQ. The CDR3 protein is CASSSGTGRISGNTIYF. The CDR3 region has the DNA TGTGCCAGCAGTTCCGGGACAGGGAGGATTAGTGGAAACACCATATATTTT.

This clone is a singleton in its sample. This chain links TRBV4-1 with TRBJ1-2; 10 nucleotides line up with TRBD1. CDR1 is MGHRA, CDR2 YSYEKL, per germline. V trimming: 2 bases; J trimming: 4 bases; junction bases outside the gene matches: 10. The CDR3 has 17 amino acids. The DNA of the CDR3 is TGCGCCAGCAGCCAATTCGTATGGACAGGGGGTGGCTATGGCTACACCTTC. Residues: CASSQFVWTGGGYGYTF.

V and J are TRBV7-2 and TRBJ2-1; TRBD2 matches 9 bases. The CDR3 loop spans 17 amino acids. Germline V gene lookup returns CDR1 SGHTA and CDR2 FQGNSA. With 2 bases clipped from V and 7 bases from J, the junction kept 12 bases outside the gene matches. For the CDR3, the DNA is TGTGCCAGCAGCTTAATAGCGGGGGCCCCTATGGGGAATGAGCAGTTCTTC. It translates to CASSLIAGAPMGNEQFF.

The gene calls are TRBV19 and TRBJ2-4; 14 nucleotides align to TRBD2. CDR3 length: 18 residues. CDR1 is LNHDA, CDR2 SQIVND, per germline (reference sequence). V gave up 7 bases and J gave up 0 bases; unmatched junction bases: 8. CDR3 nucleotide sequence: TGTGCCAGTACCAAGACTAGCGGGGGGGTTCTAGCCAAAAACATTCAGTACTTC. Its protein is CASTKTSGGVLAKNIQYF. Variable domain in full (rest from reference TRBV19 and TRBJ2-4): DGGITQSPKYLFRKEGQNVTLSCEQNLNHDAMYWYRQDPGQGLRLIYYSQIVNDFQKGDIAEGYSVSREKKESFPLTVTSAQKNPTAFYLCASTKTSGGVLAKNIQYFGAGTRLSVL.

This rearrangement joins TRBV15 to TRBJ2-5, with TRBD2 identical over 12 bases. The CDR3 contains 17 residues. The germline V gene encodes CDR1 LNHNV and CDR2 YYDKDF (reference sequence). Trimming removed 2 bases from V and 2 bases from J; junction bases left unmatched: 6. The DNA for the CDR3 is TGTGCCACCAGCAGACCTAGCGGGGGGGTGGCTCAAGAGACCCAGTACTTC. It specifies CATSRPSGGVAQETQYF. The full variable domain, completed using reference TRBV15 and TRBJ2-5, is DAMVIQNPRYQVTQFGKPVTLSCSQTLNHNVMYWYQQKSSQAPKLLFHYYDKDFNNEADTPDNFQSRRPNTSFCFLDIRSPGLGDTAMYLCATSRPSGGVAQETQYFGPGTRLLVL.

The gene calls are TRBV13 and TRBJ2-7; 11 bases align to TRBD2. The CDR3 covers 15 residues. Germline trimming cut 5 bases from V and 5 bases from J; bases unmatched to any gene: 8. CDR1 and CDR2 (germline): PRHDT, FYEKMQ (reference sequence). CDR3 DNA sequence: TGTGCCAGCAGCCTACAGGGACTAGCGGCGAACGAGCAGTACTTC. Its protein is CASSLQGLAANEQYF.

This clone was seen just once. The chain combines TRBV5-1 with TRBJ1-2, with 7 bases that match TRBD1. The V gene end was trimmed by 4 bases and the J gene end by 3 bases; junction bases not matched to a gene: 3. The germline V gene has CDR1 SGHRS and CDR2 YFSETQ. This CDR3 comprises 13 residues. The CDR3 region has the DNA TGCGCCAGCAGCGGGGACAGTTACTATGGCTACACCTTC. As protein: CASSGDSYYGYTF.

This clone showed up just once. The rearrangement joins TRBV6-4 to TRBJ2-3; D remains unclear. The CDR3 extends over 14 amino acids. The V end was cut by 5 bases, the J end by 0 bases, with 9 bases between. Germline V gives CDR1 MRHNA, CDR2 SNTAGT. CDR3 in DNA: TGTGCCAGCAGTCCCACACCGAGCACAGATACGCAGTATTTT. Encoded protein: CASSPTPSTDTQYF.

The chain joins TRBV18 to TRBJ1-6; TRBD1 might be the D (5 bases). The CDR3 contains 16 residues. Germline V gene sequence: CDR1 KGHSH, CDR2 LQKENI. V dropped 0 bases and J dropped 10 bases, with 16 bases sitting between them. The CDR3 loop is CASSPPIKTTGSPLHF. The CDR3 DNA sequence: TGTGCCAGCTCACCACCAATAAAGACTACAGGATCACCCCTCCACTTT.

J is TRBJ1-4 and V is TRBV11-2, with 7 bases lining up with TRBD1. The CDR3 sequence is 17 residues long. J was trimmed by 0 bases and V by 4 bases; bases with no gene match: 8. Per germline, CDR1 SGHAT and CDR2 FQNNGV. The CDR3 DNA sequence: TGTGCCAGCAGCTCGCCGGGACAGCTCTCAACTAATGAAAAACTGTTTTTT. Protein product: CASSSPGQLSTNEKLFF.

This clone was seen more than once but under ten times. The junction differs from germline at one of its ends, possibly a read error. The sample holds other DNA sequences that translate to the same CDR3. The V gene is TRBV7-9, the J gene TRBJ1-2; tentative D call: TRBD1 (6 bases). This CDR3 comprises 14 residues. Germline-derived CDR1 and CDR2 are SEHNR and FQNEAQ (reference sequence). The CDR3 loop is CASGGGGLNYGYTF. DNA of the CDR3: TGCGCCAGCGGAGGGGGGGGCCTCAACTATGGCTACACCTTC.

This chain links TRBV7-2 with TRBJ1-5; D gene unclear. Germline V gene lookup returns CDR1 SGHTA and CDR2 FQGNSA. There are 14 residues in the CDR3. Trimming cost V 1 base and J 9 bases, with 13 bases left between them. CDR3 DNA: TGTGCCAGCAGCTTAGGAGTCCTTGAGGGGCCCCAGCATTTT. Its translation is CASSLGVLEGPQHF.

V is TRBV6-5 and J is TRBJ1-1; D gene uncertain. The CDR3 length is 13 residues. From germline, CDR1 is MNHEY and CDR2 SVGAGI. The V and J ends lost 7 bases and 5 bases respectively, with 14 bases between them. CDR3 amino acids: CASTHPSGTEAFF. DNA of the CDR3: TGTGCCAGCACCCATCCTAGTGGGACTGAAGCTTTCTTT.

The V call is TRBV5-4, the J call TRBJ2-2, with TRBD2 matching 7 bases. The CDR3 has 14 residues. Germline trimming cut 3 bases from V and 5 bases from J; bases unmatched to any gene: 4. Germline values: CDR1 SGHNT, CDR2 YYREEE (reference sequence). The CDR3, as DNA: TGTGCCAGCAGCTGGGGAGGGAGGACCGGGGAGCTGTTTTTT. It yields the protein CASSWGGRTGELFF. The complete variable domain, with remaining parts taken from reference TRBV5-4 and TRBJ2-2, reads ETGVTQSPTHLIKTRGQQVTLRCSSQSGHNTVSWYQQALGQGPQFIFQYYREEENGRGNFPPRFSGLQFPNYSSELNVNALELDDSALYLCASSWGGRTGELFFGEGSRLTVL.

The rearrangement uses TRBV2 and TRBJ2-7; D perhaps matches TRBD1 (6 bases). Trimming left V 1 base short and J 0 bases short, with 10 bases between. Germline CDR1 and CDR2: SNHLY and FYNNEI. There are 15 residues in the CDR3. CDR3 region: CASSEDTGSSYEQYF. In DNA form, the CDR3 reads TGTGCCAGCAGTGAAGATACAGGGAGCTCCTACGAGCAGTACTTC.

V and J are TRBV20-1 and TRBJ1-2, with 7 bases aligning to TRBD1. V lost 6 bases to trimming and J lost 6 bases; unmatched junction nucleotides: 10. The CDR3 sequence is 13 residues long. Germline values: CDR1 DFQATT, CDR2 SNEGSKA (reference sequence). The DNA for the CDR3 is TGCAGTGCCAGTGTGCAGGGGGTGGATGGCTACACCTTC. This translates into CSASVQGVDGYTF.

V is TRBV27 and J is TRBJ1-1; 8 bases match TRBD1. Per germline, CDR1 MNHEY and CDR2 SMNVEV (reference sequence). The V segment lost 3 bases and the J segment 1 base; nucleotides outside the gene matches: 7. The CDR3 consists of 16 residues. The CDR3 loop reads CASSFIRTGWNTEAFF. For the CDR3, the DNA is TGTGCCAGCAGTTTCATCCGGACAGGGTGGAACACTGAAGCTTTCTTT.

J is TRBJ1-1 and V is TRBV11-2; D unclear. Trimming stripped 0 bases from V and 4 bases from J, with 12 bases between. The CDR3 spans 15 residues. From germline, CDR1 is SGHAT and CDR2 FQNNGV. The CDR3 spells CASSLDRHVGTEAFF. The CDR3 nucleotides read TGTGCCAGCAGCTTAGATAGGCACGTAGGCACTGAAGCTTTCTTT.

V usage is TRBV6-5 and J usage is TRBJ2-3; 10 nucleotides line up with TRBD1. Germline CDR1 MNHEY, CDR2 SVGAGI. V shed 6 bases, J shed 3 bases, and the junction held 3 bases outside the gene matches. CDR3 length equals 14 residues. This CDR3 reads CASRPGQGTDTQYF. The CDR3 region has the DNA TGTGCCAGCAGGCCGGGACAGGGGACAGATACGCAGTATTTT.

V and J are TRBV25-1 and TRBJ1-6; no firm D call. The CDR3 has 14 residues. The V end was cut by 7 bases, the J end by 0 bases, with 7 bases between. Germline loops: CDR1 MGHDK, CDR2 SYGVNS. The CDR3 protein is CASKLSSYNSPLHF. The CDR3 coding sequence is TGTGCCAGCAAGCTGAGCTCCTATAATTCACCCCTCCACTTT.

In DNA, the CDR3 is TGTGCCAGCAGCGCCCGGGACTCCTCTAGCACAGATACGCAGTATTTT. This encodes CASSARDSSSTDTQYF. The chain has TRBV4-2 and TRBJ2-3, with a tentative D call TRBD2 (6 bases). Germline CDR1 LGHNA, CDR2 YNFKEQ. Trimming removed 5 bases at V and 0 bases at J, with 15 bases between. The CDR3 length is 16 residues.

CDR3 nucleotide sequence: TGCGCCAGCAGCTTGGTCCGGGATAATTCACCCCTCCACTTT. Its protein is CASSLVRDNSPLHF. The chain combines TRBV5-1 with TRBJ1-6, with D unresolved. The V end was cut by 0 bases, the J end by 5 bases, with 6 bases between. The length of the CDR3 is 14 residues. Germline V gives CDR1 SGHRS, CDR2 YFSETQ. Variable domain in full (rest from reference TRBV5-1 and TRBJ1-6): KAGVTQTPRYLIKTRGQQVTLSCSPISGHRSVSWYQQTPGQGLQFLFEYFSETQRNKGNFPGRFSGRQFSNSRSEMNVSTLELGDSALYLCASSLVRDNSPLHFGNGTRLTVT.

The chain is built from TRBV10-3 and TRBJ1-2; D is unresolved. The CDR3 is made up of 12 amino acids. Germline V gene lookup returns CDR1 ENHRY and CDR2 SYGVKD. The V and J ends lost 5 bases and 5 bases respectively, with 9 bases between them. The DNA for the CDR3 is TGTGCCATCAGTCTCGACGGATATGGCTACACCTTC. This codes for CAISLDGYGYTF.

The chain couples TRBV5-4 to TRBJ1-1; 8 bases match TRBD1. Germline V CDR1 and CDR2: SGHNT, YYREEE (reference sequence). Trimming at V came to 4 bases and at J to 0 bases, leaving 2 bases not matched to a gene. CDR3 length equals 14 residues. The CDR3 DNA sequence: TGTGCCAGCAGCAGGACAGGGTTGAACACTGAAGCTTTCTTT. Translated: CASSRTGLNTEAFF.